Each of the 20 T cell receptor beta chains below was sequenced from the same sample in a study of spatial heterogeneity in lung cancer. TCRdb re-derived calls from the 5' RACE reads in MiXCR, one entry per CDR3 protein. The sample shows over 3,000 distinct CDR3 sequences, more than 6.5% of them seen only once. Time point of the sample: sample taken at primary tumor resection. Study findings and constraints: Expanded alpha and beta TCR counts within tumors tracked tumor mutation counts.

No antigens are known for them. Sequencing was performed on lung tumor tissue, taken at surgery. The receptors were gathered from a male donor with early-stage non-small cell lung cancer.

This clonotype is deemed large. Because the library targeted alpha chains, this beta chain is an off-target read whose size means little. The rearrangement joins TRBV7-3 to TRBJ2-6; D call uncertain. Germline loops: CDR1 SGHTA, CDR2 FQGTGA. V was pared by 2 bases and J by 0 bases, with 11 bases between. There are 17 residues in the CDR3. The CDR3 DNA is TGTGCCAGCAGCTTATTGGCTATGGGCTCTGGGGCCAACGTCCTGACTTTC. Encoded protein: CASSLLAMGSGANVLTF.

This clonotype has only a few counts. Being off target in a library aimed at alpha chains, this beta chain has a size of little meaning. The chain joins TRBV10-2 to TRBJ2-5; D ambiguous. Germline V lookup: CDR1 WSHSY, CDR2 SAAADI. The V and J ends lost 8 bases and 5 bases respectively, with 18 bases between them. The CDR3 runs 14 residues. CDR3 bases: TGCGCCAGCTCCAGGACGAGGTCCCGTGAGACCCAGTACTTC. Encoded protein: CASSRTRSRETQYF.

Ten or more counts support this clonotype. In a library made to pick up alpha chains, this beta chain is a stray read with a size that means little. This chain uses TRBV24-1 with TRBJ2-1, with 11 nucleotides matching TRBD1. Looked up from germline, CDR1 is KGHDR and CDR2 is SFDVKD. Trimming took 3 bases from V and 8 from J; bases not matched to a gene: 2. There are 14 residues in the CDR3. Here the CDR3 DNA reads TGTGCCACCAGTGATGGACAGGGGGCGGATGAGCAGTTCTTC. Its protein is CATSDGQGADEQFF.

This clonotype came up a few times. This beta chain was picked up by a library intended for alpha chains and is off target, so its count carries little meaning. The chain uses TRBV7-2 and TRBJ2-2; no definite D call. Germline V gene lookup returns CDR1 SGHTA and CDR2 FQGNSA. V was pared by 6 bases and J by 6 bases, with 11 bases between. CDR3 length: 13 residues. Written as DNA, the CDR3 is TGTGCCAGCAGTCCAATCAGGTCCGGGGAGCTGTTTTTT. It translates to CASSPIRSGELFF.

By frequency in the sample, this clonotype is medium-sized (0.01 to 0.1%). This beta chain lies outside the target of a library built for alpha chains; its clone size means little. The chain couples TRBV18 to TRBJ1-2, with a tentative D call TRBD1 (6 bases). CDR3 size: 14 residues. Per the germline V gene, CDR1 is KGHSH and CDR2 is LQKENI. V lost 1 base to trimming and J lost 2 bases, with 8 bases between them. The CDR3 protein is CASSPQGQNYGYTF. DNA of the CDR3: TGTGCCAGCTCACCACAAGGACAGAACTATGGCTACACCTTC.

As regards this clonotype: No DNA is shown, since the ends of the CDR3 on it are uncertain; the CDR3 is the one TCRdb lists. As an off-target read in a library built for alpha chains, this beta chain has a frequency of little significance. The V call is TRBV7-9, the J call TRBJ2-2; TRBD1 is the table's D call, not checked against the DNA. Per germline, CDR1 SEHNR and CDR2 FQNEAQ (reference sequence). The CDR3 spans 13 amino acids, including both terminal residues. The CDR3 reads CASSLGGAGSCFF.

Remarks on this clonotype: Because the library targeted alpha chains, this beta chain is an off-target read whose size means little. This rearrangement joins TRBV12-3 or TRBV12-4 to TRBJ2-5, with 10 positions matching TRBD1. The V gene end was trimmed by 5 bases and the J gene end by 4 bases; junction bases not matched to a gene: 1. The CDR3 runs 13 residues. CDR3 DNA sequence: TGTGCCAGCAGTGGACAGGGGGGAGAGACCCAGTACTTC. As protein: CASSGQGGETQYF.

This clonotype is categorized as medium-sized. Little can be read into the size of this beta chain, an off-target read in a library designed for alpha chains. The chain joins TRBV11-2 to TRBJ2-5, with 9 bases identical to TRBD2. The germline gives CDR1 SGHAT, CDR2 FQNNGV. CDR3 size: 14 residues. V lost 2 bases to trimming and J lost 4 bases; unmatched junction nucleotides: 2. DNA of the CDR3: TGTGCCAGCAGCTTAAGCGGGAGGAGAGAGACCCAGTACTTC. Translated, it gives CASSLSGRRETQYF.

This clonotype is classed as medium-sized (0.01 to 0.1%). With the library built for alpha chains, this beta chain is off target and its frequency is not meaningful. The chain is built from TRBV23-1 and TRBJ2-7; weak D call: TRBD1 (6 bases). TRBV23-1 is an ORF, with its function uncertain. V gave up 10 bases and J gave up 1 base, with 26 bases separating them. The CDR3 spans 17 residues. CDR3 sequence: CATSGGAGDRVSYEQYV. CDR3 sequence (DNA): TGCGCCACCTCTGGGGGCGCAGGCGATAGGGTATCCTACGAGCAGTACGTC.

This clonotype is medium-sized in the sample. Since it is a stray read in a library aimed at alpha chains, this beta chain has a size that is not meaningful. This rearrangement joins TRBV29-1 to TRBJ2-7, with TRBD1 matching over 12 bases. Germline V gene lookup returns CDR1 SQVTM and CDR2 ANQGSEA. The V segment lost 1 base and the J segment 6 bases; nucleotides outside the gene matches: 4. The CDR3 covers 14 residues. The CDR3 reads CSVEGGTGGPEQYF. The CDR3, as DNA: TGCAGCGTTGAAGGAGGGACAGGGGGCCCCGAGCAGTACTTC.

This clonotype has at least ten counts. This beta chain is an off-target read within a library intended for alpha chains, so its frequency means little. This chain uses TRBV20-1 with TRBJ1-2; D perhaps matches TRBD1 (5 bases). V was pared by 5 bases and J by 4 bases, with 11 bases between. This CDR3 region has 12 residues. Germline V gene lookup returns CDR1 DFQATT and CDR2 SNEGSKA (reference sequence). The CDR3 reads CSAPLDSYGYTF. The CDR3 DNA reads TGCAGTGCTCCACTCGACAGCTATGGCTACACCTTC.

This clonotype is deemed medium-sized. The library was prepared for alpha chains; this beta chain is a stray read, so its frequency means little. The chain has TRBV7-8 and TRBJ2-2; TRBD2 matches at 13 bases. The V gene end was trimmed by 5 bases and the J gene end by 6 bases; junction bases not matched to a gene: 3. The CDR3 covers 15 residues. CDR1 SGHVS and CDR2 FQNEAQ come from the germline V gene. CDR3 sequence reads: CASSITSGGAGELFF. In DNA form, the CDR3 reads TGTGCCAGCAGCATTACTAGCGGGGGGGCCGGGGAGCTGTTTTTT.

This clonotype is classed as medium-sized (0.01 to 0.1%). This beta chain lies outside the target of a library built for alpha chains; its clone size means little. The chain carries TRBV20-1 and TRBJ1-4; 10 bases match TRBD1. The CDR3 covers 13 residues. CDR1 DFQATT and CDR2 SNEGSKA come from the germline V gene (reference sequence). V was pared by 3 bases and J by 7 bases, with 2 bases of the junction left unmatched. The CDR3 is CSARDRGSEKLFF. DNA of the CDR3: TGCAGTGCTAGGGACAGGGGGAGTGAAAAACTGTTTTTT.

Comment on this clonotype: In a library made to pick up alpha chains, this beta chain is a stray read with a size that means little. The CDR3 DNA follows: TGCAGCGTTGCCACGCAGGGGGCGAAGAACACTGAAGCTTTCTTT. Translated: CSVATQGAKNTEAFF. The chain recombines TRBV29-1 with TRBJ1-1; 8 bases are shared with TRBD1. CDR1 is SQVTM and CDR2 is ANQGSEA in the germline V gene. The CDR3 is 15 amino acids. With V trimmed by 4 bases and J by 1 base, 8 bases remained unmatched.

Within the sample, this clonotype is medium-sized. A library prepared for alpha chains yielded this beta chain as an off-target read; its size is of little meaning. The J gene is TRBJ2-6, the V gene TRBV6-2 or TRBV6-3; 9 bases map to TRBD1. V lost 6 bases and J lost 2; bases outside the gene matches: 2. Germline assignment: CDR1 MNHEY and CDR2 SVGEGT. The CDR3 consists of 15 residues. The CDR3 loop is CASRTGGTGANVLTF. The CDR3 region has the DNA TGTGCCAGCAGGACAGGGGGAACTGGGGCCAACGTCCTGACTTTC.

On this clonotype itself: With the library built for alpha chains, this beta chain is off target and its frequency is not meaningful. The chain joins TRBV20-1 to TRBJ2-2, with TRBD2 identical over 7 bases. The ends lost 6 bases at V and 5 bases at J; junction bases unmatched: 3. This CDR3 contains 12 residues. Germline values: CDR1 DFQATT, CDR2 SNEGSKA (reference sequence). CDR3 residues: CSAAGETGELFF. The CDR3 DNA sequence: TGCAGTGCCGCGGGAGAAACCGGGGAGCTGTTTTTT.

This clonotype is labeled as medium-sized. Being off target in a library aimed at alpha chains, this beta chain has a size of little meaning. The V and J genes are TRBV3-1 and TRBJ1-5, with D uncertain. The length of the CDR3 is 15 residues. Between the trimmed V and J ends, which lost 4 bases and 1 base, there was a span of 11 bases. CDR1 is LGHDT, CDR2 YNNKEL, per germline (reference sequence). The CDR3 DNA reads TGTGCCAGCAGCCCAATCAGTGGGAGCAATCAGCCCCAGCATTTT. Translation: CASSPISGSNQPQHF.

This clonotype is medium-sized in the sample. Because this beta chain is a stray read in a library intended to capture alpha chains, its abundance should not be given much weight. This sequence joins TRBV11-2 and TRBJ1-5, with a tentative D call TRBD1 (5 bases). CDR3 size: 14 residues. The germline V and J ends were trimmed by 5 bases and 3 bases, with 11 bases remaining between them. Germline V gene data show CDR1 as SGHAT and CDR2 as FQNNGV. The DNA for the CDR3 is TGTGCCAGCAGCCCCGGGACCTCCAATCAGCCCCAGCATTTT. The encoded protein is CASSPGTSNQPQHF.

In its sample, this clonotype is medium-sized. This beta chain represents an off-target read in a library built for alpha chains; its size is of limited meaning. The genes are TRBV7-2 and TRBJ2-1, with D unresolved. The V end lost 3 bases, the J end lost 15 bases, and 15 bases lay between the germline ends. Germline V gene sequence: CDR1 SGHTA, CDR2 FQGNSA. CDR3 length: 12 residues. The CDR3 here is CASSLSGIFPFF. The CDR3 bases are TGTGCCAGCAGCTTGTCGGGCATATTTCCGTTCTTC.

At least ten counts were recorded for this clonotype. This beta chain is a stray sequence in a library constructed for alpha chains; its clone size is not meaningful. This sequence joins TRBV11-2 and TRBJ1-1; D perhaps matches TRBD1 (5 bases). V was pared by 2 bases and J by 1 base, with 11 bases between. The CDR3 has 15 amino acids. Per the germline V gene, CDR1 is SGHAT and CDR2 is FQNNGV. CDR3 nucleotide sequence: TGTGCCAGCAGCTTATGGGGAGGGGAGAACACTGAAGCTTTCTTT. Protein: CASSLWGGENTEAFF.